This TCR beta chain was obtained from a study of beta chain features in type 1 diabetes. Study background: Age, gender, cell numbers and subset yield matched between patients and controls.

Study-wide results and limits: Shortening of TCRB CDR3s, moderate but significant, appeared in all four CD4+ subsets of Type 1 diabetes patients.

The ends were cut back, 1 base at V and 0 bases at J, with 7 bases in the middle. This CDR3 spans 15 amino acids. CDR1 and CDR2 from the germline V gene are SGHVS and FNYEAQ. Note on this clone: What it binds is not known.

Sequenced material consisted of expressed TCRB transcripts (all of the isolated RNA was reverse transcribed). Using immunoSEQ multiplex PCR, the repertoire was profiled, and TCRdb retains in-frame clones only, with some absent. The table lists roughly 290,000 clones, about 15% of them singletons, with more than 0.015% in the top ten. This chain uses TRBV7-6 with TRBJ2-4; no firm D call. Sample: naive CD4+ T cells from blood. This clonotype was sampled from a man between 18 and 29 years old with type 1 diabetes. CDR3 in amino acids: CASSLVRGAKNIQYF. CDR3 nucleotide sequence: TGTGCCAGCAGCTTAGTTCGCGGAGCCAAAAACATTCAGTACTTC. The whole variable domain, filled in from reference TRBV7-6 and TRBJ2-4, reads GAGVSQSPRYKVTKRGQDVALRCDPISGHVSLYWYRQALGQGPEFLTYFNYEAQQDKSGLPNDRFSAERPEGSISTLTIQRTEQRDSAMYRCASSLVRGAKNIQYFGAGTRLSVL.